Listed here are 5 T cell receptor beta chains from one sample, sequenced in a study of vaccination and CD4 T cells after COVID-19. CD4+ T cells that had been cultured provided DNA sequenced with the Oncomine TCR Beta short-read assay. Via MiXCR, TCRdb re-called the PCR reads, giving one row per CDR3 protein. The sample has around 15,000 distinct CDR3 sequences; roughly 60% are singletons. These receptors are not linked to any known antigen. Sample treatment: 10-day PBMC culture with coronavirus spike peptide pools or control peptides (ViraFEST assay). The sample taken for sequencing was CD4+ T cells from blood, cultured in vitro. These receptors all come from a human donor who had recovered from COVID-19.

This clonotype was counted between two and nine times. The gene calls are TRBV7-9 and TRBJ2-3, with TRBD2 as a possible D gene (6 bases). Germline V CDR1 and CDR2: SEHNR, FQNEAQ (reference sequence). This CDR3 is built from 12 residues. The ends were cut back, 5 bases at V and 9 bases at J, with 12 bases in the middle. For the CDR3, the DNA is TGTGCCAGCAGCCGGGACTCTCCAACGCAGTATTTT. Residues: CASSRDSPTQYF.

This chain uses TRBV19 with TRBJ1-2; D unclear. V was shortened by 7 bases and J by 4 bases, with 19 bases between the two germline ends. CDR3 length equals 15 residues. Germline V gene sequence: CDR1 LNHDA, CDR2 SQIVND (reference sequence). DNA for the CDR3: TGTGCCAGTAACCGCCCCGGCCGCGCCGGCTATGGCTACACCTTC. This codes for CASNRPGRAGYGYTF. The full variable domain, in which reference TRBV19 and TRBJ1-2 provide the parts outside the CDR3, is DGGITQSPKYLFRKEGQNVTLSCEQNLNHDAMYWYRQDPGQGLRLIYYSQIVNDFQKGDIAEGYSVSREKKESFPLTVTSAQKNPTAFYLCASNRPGRAGYGYTFGSGTRLTVV.

The rearrangement links TRBV20-1 to TRBJ2-2; 10 bases are a match to TRBD2. Looked up from germline, CDR1 is DFQATT and CDR2 is SNEGSKA (reference sequence). Germline trimming cut 6 bases from V and 7 bases from J; bases unmatched to any gene: 11. The CDR3 length is 15 residues. CDR3 sequence reads: CSAYPSGRPVGELFF. The CDR3 nucleotides are TGCAGTGCGTACCCTAGCGGGAGACCGGTCGGGGAGCTGTTTTTT.

J is TRBJ2-3 and V is TRBV5-1; D is uncertain. The V end lost 0 bases, the J end lost 5 bases, and 10 bases lay between the germline ends. The V gene's germline CDR1 is SGHRS and CDR2 YFSETQ. The CDR3 is made up of 14 amino acids. The CDR3 here is CASSLGSLEDTQYF. The CDR3 nucleotides are TGCGCCAGCAGCTTGGGCAGTTTGGAAGATACGCAGTATTTT.

The table lists this clonotype with a few counts. This chain uses TRBV2 with TRBJ1-6, with a tentative D call TRBD1 (5 bases). V was clipped by 7 bases and J by 8 bases, with 18 bases between them. The CDR3 is 15 residues long. Germline V gene data show CDR1 as SNHLY and CDR2 as FYNNEI. The DNA for the CDR3 is TGTGCCAGCACCCTACGGGCAGGGAGGGATTCACCCCTCCACTTT. Amino acids: CASTLRAGRDSPLHF.